This TCR beta chain was documented in a study of Ad26.COV2.S vaccination and SARS-CoV-2 variants. Study-level results: Comparable non-spike TCR breadth was observed in vaccine and placebo recipients. Vaccinees reportedly had broad spike-specific CD8+ and CD4+ T cell responses.

As for this clone: Antigen unknown.

Here immunoSEQ multiplex PCR was the method, and the copy in TCRdb shows in-frame clones only, minus some. The sample gives 200,000 to 250,000 clones, around 89% of which show up once; approximately 12% is in the top ten. This CDR3 contains 16 residues. V shed 5 bases and J shed 9 bases, with 22 bases lying between them. Germline CDR1 SGHVS, CDR2 FQNEAQ. Treatment noted: roughly 20 received Ad26.COV2.S at low or high dose, single or two shots; about five received placebo; per-sample allocation not given. Sampling happened 63 days after the first vaccine or placebo injection. Spike of the Wuhan-strain SARS-CoV-2 was expressed by an Ad26 vector, which formed the vaccine.

V usage is TRBV7-8 and J usage is TRBJ2-2, with D possibly TRBD1 on 5 matching bases. This clonotype originated in a person aged 18 to 65 who received the Ad26.COV2.S COVID-19 vaccine or a placebo. The sequences come from peripheral blood, collected in a trial of Ad26.COV2.S vaccine versus placebo. The CDR3 reads CASSGRRVPQGRELFF. CDR3 bases: TGTGCCAGCAGCGGACGAAGGGTGCCCCAGGGTAGGGAGCTGTTTTTT.